A selection of T cell receptor beta chains follows, all from one sample in a study of blood T cell repertoires in COVID-19. Produced via immunoSEQ multiplex PCR; TCRdb's table is partial and in-frame only. Of 150,000 to 200,000 clones listed, around 93% are singletons. The sample comprised peripheral blood. These receptors originate from a man younger than 45 with COVID-19, enrolled during active disease. Both conserved end residues are part of each CDR3. Each record gives: D gene, clone size, J gene, CDR3 length, V gene, CDR3 DNA, CDR3 protein. D genes are given only for firm matches. Clone size appears in some rows only: once, few, many, or a class for an expanded clone.

TRBD1	once	TRBJ1-1	15	TRBV25-1	TGTGCCAGCAGTGAATCCCGGACAGGGAACACTGAAGCTTTCTTT	CASSESRTGNTEAFF
.	.	TRBJ1-6	14	TRBV7-3	TGTGCCAGCAGCTTAGGGCTCTATAATTCACCCCTCCACTTT	CASSLGLYNSPLHF
.	.	TRBJ1-1	16	TRBV18	TGTGCCAGCTCAGATACAGCACCTACCGTGAACACTGAAGCTTTCTTT	CASSDTAPTVNTEAFF
.	.	TRBJ1-2	16	TRBV27	TGTGCCAGCAGTTCAGTTCCGGGATTTGGGAACTATGGCTACACCTTC	CASSSVPGFGNYGYTF
TRBD1	.	TRBJ2-3	15	TRBV27	TGTGCCAGCAGTCCCCTCAGGGGGATCACAGATACGCAGTATTTT	CASSPLRGITDTQYF
TRBD1	.	TRBJ1-1	17	TRBV15	TGTGCCACCAGCAGAGACGTCCGGGACAGGGGTGACACTGAAGCTTTCTTT	CATSRDVRDRGDTEAFF
.	.	TRBJ1-1	12	TRBV12-3/TRBV12-4	TGTGCCAGCAGTTTAGGGGTAGGGAGGGCTTTCTTT	CASSLGVGRAFF
TRBD2	.	TRBJ2-1	16	TRBV4-2	TGTGCCAGCAGCCCCCCCGGGGGGGGATCCTACAATGAGCAGTTCTTC	CASSPPGGGSYNEQFF
TRBD1	few	TRBJ2-7	15	TRBV5-1	TGCGCCAGCAGCGGAAACCGGGACAGGTCCTACGAGCAGTACTTC	CASSGNRDRSYEQYF
.	few	TRBJ1-2	15	TRBV10-3	TGTGCCATCAGTGAGTCGCGGGGGGTAAACTATGGCTACACCTTC	CAISESRGVNYGYTF
TRBD1	.	TRBJ1-2	12	TRBV5-6	TGTGCCAGCCAACAGGGGAACTATGGCTACACCTTC	CASQQGNYGYTF
.	.	TRBJ1-5	15	TRBV19	TGTGCCAGTAGTATAGATTCGGGGGTCAATCAGCCCCAGCATTTT	CASSIDSGVNQPQHF
.	.	TRBJ1-2	13	TRBV19	TGTGCCAGTAGTCTCCTCGTTGTATATGGCTACACCTTC	CASSLLVVYGYTF
TRBD2	.	TRBJ2-3	15	TRBV15	TGTGCCACCAGCAGAGAACTAGCGGGAGTTCGAACGCAGTATTTT	CATSRELAGVRTQYF
.	.	TRBJ1-1	15	TRBV28	TGTGCCAGCAGTTTGGGCGGGGGGAGGAACACTGAAGCTTTCTTT	CASSLGGGRNTEAFF
TRBD2	.	TRBJ2-1	16	TRBV9	TGTGCCAGCAGCGCCCAGGGACTATCCAAGTTCAATGAGCAGTTCTTC	CASSAQGLSKFNEQFF
.	once	TRBJ1-1	17	TRBV4-2	TGTGCCAGCAGCCAAGATTTAACAGGAGTTCGCGCCACTGAAGCTTTCTTT	CASSQDLTGVRATEAFF
TRBD1	.	TRBJ1-2	16	TRBV18	TGTGCCAGCTCACCTATCCCGGGACAGGGATACTATGGCTACACCTTC	CASSPIPGQGYYGYTF
TRBD2	.	TRBJ2-3	16	TRBV19	TGTGCCAGTAGTAAATCTTTAGCGGGAGGCACAGATACGCAGTATTTT	CASSKSLAGGTDTQYF
.	.	TRBJ1-3	16	TRBV28	TGTGCCAGCAGTTTAGCCGGTAGCGCCTCTGGAAACACCATATATTTT	CASSLAGSASGNTIYF
.	.	TRBJ2-7	12	TRBV11-2	TGTGCCAGCAGCTGGGACAAGGACGAGCAGTACTTC	CASSWDKDEQYF
.	.	TRBJ1-5	12	TRBV12-3/TRBV12-4	.	CASSTSGQPQHF
.	.	TRBJ2-7	13	TRBV6-6	TGTGCCAGCATAGGGAACAGGGACTACGAGCAGTACTTC	CASIGNRDYEQYF
.	once	TRBJ2-7	13	TRBV27	TGTGCCAGCAGTTCGTCACGTGGCTTTTGGCAGTACTTC	CASSSSRGFWQYF